This entry features one T cell receptor (beta chain) sequence. V lost 4 bases and J lost 1; bases outside the gene matches: 13. Germline V gene sequence: CDR1 KGHDR, CDR2 SFDVKD. The CDR3 spans 18 residues. The sample belongs to a study of Ad26.COV2.S vaccination and SARS-CoV-2 variants. Study-wide background: A COV1001 Ad26.COV2.S trial-arm participant provided the sample.

Method: immunoSEQ multiplex PCR; TCRdb's copy keeps in-frame clones and lacks some. The data show roughly 300,000 clones, roughly 90% seen once. The treatment is: 15 to 20 received Ad26.COV2.S at low or high dose, single or two shots; roughly five received placebo; per-sample allocation not given. Day 63 following the first vaccine or placebo injection was when the samples were taken. In Boston, the donor was an adult between 18-55 years of age. An Ad26 vector that expressed Wuhan-strain SARS-CoV-2 spike constituted the vaccine. The chain recombines TRBV24-1 with TRBJ2-3; 7 bases are shared with TRBD2. The sequence was collected from a person between 18 and 65 years old who received the Ad26.COV2.S COVID-19 vaccine or a placebo. The sample was peripheral blood, taken in a trial of Ad26.COV2.S vaccine versus placebo. The CDR3 here is CATSEGAGLYYGTDTQYF. CDR3 DNA sequence: TGTGCCACCAGTGAAGGAGCGGGGCTATACTATGGCACAGATACGCAGTATTTT.